The subject of this entry is one T cell receptor (beta chain). The antigen remains unidentified. Sequencing was performed with immunoSEQ multiplex PCR; in TCRdb, only in-frame clones are kept and a portion is missing. The sample includes almost 95,000 clones, about 85% of them seen just once. The sample comes from a study of T cell responses to AZD1222 COVID-19 vaccine. Study results and limitations: An increase in Spike-specific TCR breadth and depth was observed after two AZD1222 doses. Only a handful of AZD1222 recipients, several in all, had baseline seropositivity.

The receptor comes from an adult who received the AZD1222 COVID-19 vaccine. The source was peripheral blood, collected 28 days after the second AZD1222 dose.

CDR3 residues: CASSLALQGMNTEAFF. In DNA form, the CDR3 reads TGTGCCAGCAGCTTGGCCTTACAGGGGATGAACACTGAAGCTTTCTTT. The chain employs TRBV5-8 and TRBJ1-1, with 7 bases matching TRBD1. The germline CDR1 and CDR2 sequences are SGHTS and YDEGEE. V lost 0 bases, J lost 0 bases, and 5 bases stayed unmatched. The CDR3 has 16 residues.